The clone carrying this T cell receptor (beta chain) came up once. The data originate from a study of blood T cell repertoires in COVID-19. The V gene lost 3 bases and the J gene lost 3 bases, with 11 bases spanning the gap. The germline V gene has CDR1 KGHSH and CDR2 LQKENI. This CDR3 contains 14 residues. Profiling relied on immunoSEQ multiplex PCR, and the TCRdb table lists in-frame clones only, not all of them. This table has 50,000 to 75,000 clones, around nine tenths appearing once. This TCR derives from a woman aged 45-65 years with active or convalescent COVID-19. Sequencing used peripheral blood. The rearrangement links TRBV18 to TRBJ1-1; D perhaps matches TRBD1 (5 bases). The CDR3 loop reads CASSPPGYDTEAFF. Here the CDR3 DNA reads TGTGCCAGCTCACCCCCAGGGTACGACACTGAAGCTTTCTTT. The variable domain in full, completed from reference TRBV18 and TRBJ1-1, reads NAGVMQNPRHLVRRRGQEARLRCSPMKGHSHVYWYRQLPEEGLKFMVYLQKENIIDESGMPKERFSAEFPKEGPSILRIQQVVRGDSAAYFCASSPPGYDTEAFFGQGTRLTVV.